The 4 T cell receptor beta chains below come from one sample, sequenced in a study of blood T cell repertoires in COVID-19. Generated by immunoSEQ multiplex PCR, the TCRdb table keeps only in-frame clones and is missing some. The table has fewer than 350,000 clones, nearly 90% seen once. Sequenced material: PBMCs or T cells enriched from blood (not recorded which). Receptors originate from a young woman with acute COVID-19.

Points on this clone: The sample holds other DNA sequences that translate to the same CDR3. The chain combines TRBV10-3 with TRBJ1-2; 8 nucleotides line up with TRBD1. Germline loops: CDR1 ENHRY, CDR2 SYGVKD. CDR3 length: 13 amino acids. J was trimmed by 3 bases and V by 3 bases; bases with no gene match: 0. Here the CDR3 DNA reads TGTGCCATCAGTGAACAGGGGGACTATGGCTACACCTTC. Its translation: CAISEQGDYGYTF.

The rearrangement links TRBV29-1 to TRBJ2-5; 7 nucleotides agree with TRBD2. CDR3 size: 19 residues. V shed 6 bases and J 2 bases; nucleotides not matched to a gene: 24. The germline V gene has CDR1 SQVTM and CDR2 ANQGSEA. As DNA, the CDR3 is TGCAGCGTGGCCCGAGGGTTGCGGGAGCAACCGGGGGGACAAGAGACCCAGTACTTC. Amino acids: CSVARGLREQPGGQETQYF.

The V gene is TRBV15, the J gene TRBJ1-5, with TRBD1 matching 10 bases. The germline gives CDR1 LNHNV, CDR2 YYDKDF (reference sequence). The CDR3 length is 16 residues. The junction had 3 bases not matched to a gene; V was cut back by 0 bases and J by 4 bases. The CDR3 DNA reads TGTGCCACCAGCAGAGATGACAGGGGGCGTAATCAGCCCCAGCATTTT. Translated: CATSRDDRGRNQPQHF.

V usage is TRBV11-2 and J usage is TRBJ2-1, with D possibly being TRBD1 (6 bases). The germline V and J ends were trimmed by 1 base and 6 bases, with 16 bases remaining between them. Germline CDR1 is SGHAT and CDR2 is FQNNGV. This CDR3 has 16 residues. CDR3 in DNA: TGTGCCAGCAGCTTAGGATCCAGGGGCGATCGCAATGAGCAGTTCTTC. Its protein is CASSLGSRGDRNEQFF.